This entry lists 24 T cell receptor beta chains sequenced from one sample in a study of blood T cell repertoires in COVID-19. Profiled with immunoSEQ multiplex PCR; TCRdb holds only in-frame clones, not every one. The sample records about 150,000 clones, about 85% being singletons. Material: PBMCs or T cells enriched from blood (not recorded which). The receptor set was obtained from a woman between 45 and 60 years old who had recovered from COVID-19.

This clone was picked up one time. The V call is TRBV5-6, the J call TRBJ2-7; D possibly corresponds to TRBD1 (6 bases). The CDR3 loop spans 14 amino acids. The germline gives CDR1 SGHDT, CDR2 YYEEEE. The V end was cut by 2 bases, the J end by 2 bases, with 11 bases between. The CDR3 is CASSLARDTYEQYF. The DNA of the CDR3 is TGTGCCAGCAGCTTAGCAAGGGACACCTACGAGCAGTACTTC.

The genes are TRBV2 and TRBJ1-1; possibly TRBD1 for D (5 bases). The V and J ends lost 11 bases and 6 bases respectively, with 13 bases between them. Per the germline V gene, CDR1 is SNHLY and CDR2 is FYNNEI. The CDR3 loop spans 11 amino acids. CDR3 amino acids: CASTEGSEAFF. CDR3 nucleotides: TGTGCCTCAACGGAGGGGTCTGAAGCTTTCTTT.

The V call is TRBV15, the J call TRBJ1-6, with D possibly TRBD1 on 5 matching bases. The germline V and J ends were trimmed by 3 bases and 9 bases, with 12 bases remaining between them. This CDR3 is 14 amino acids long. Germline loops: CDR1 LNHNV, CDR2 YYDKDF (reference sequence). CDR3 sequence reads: CATSSAGMRSPLHF. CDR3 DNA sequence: TGTGCCACCAGCAGTGCAGGGATGCGTTCACCCCTCCACTTT.

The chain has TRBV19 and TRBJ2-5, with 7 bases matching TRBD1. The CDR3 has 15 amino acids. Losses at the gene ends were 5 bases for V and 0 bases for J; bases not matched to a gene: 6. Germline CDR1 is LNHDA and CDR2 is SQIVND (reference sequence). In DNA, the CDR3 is TGTGCCAGTAGTCTACCGGGACAGTACCAAGAGACCCAGTACTTC. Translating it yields CASSLPGQYQETQYF.

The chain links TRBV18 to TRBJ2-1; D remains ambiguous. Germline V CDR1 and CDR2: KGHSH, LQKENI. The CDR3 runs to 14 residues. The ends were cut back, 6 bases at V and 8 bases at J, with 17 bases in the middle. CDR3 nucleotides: TGTGCCAGCTCCCGCGGAAACTATATCTATGAGCAGTTCTTC. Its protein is CASSRGNYIYEQFF. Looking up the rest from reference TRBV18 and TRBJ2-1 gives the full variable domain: NAGVMQNPRHLVRRRGQEARLRCSPMKGHSHVYWYRQLPEEGLKFMVYLQKENIIDESGMPKERFSAEFPKEGPSILRIQQVVRGDSAAYFCASSRGNYIYEQFFGPGTRLTVL.

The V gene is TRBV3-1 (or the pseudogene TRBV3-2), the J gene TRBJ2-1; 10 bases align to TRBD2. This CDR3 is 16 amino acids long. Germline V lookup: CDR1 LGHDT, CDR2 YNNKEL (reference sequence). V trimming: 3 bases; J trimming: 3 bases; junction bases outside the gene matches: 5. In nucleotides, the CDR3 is TGTGCCAGCAGCCACACCAGCGGGGGGGACTACAATGAGCAGTTCTTC. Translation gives CASSHTSGGDYNEQFF.

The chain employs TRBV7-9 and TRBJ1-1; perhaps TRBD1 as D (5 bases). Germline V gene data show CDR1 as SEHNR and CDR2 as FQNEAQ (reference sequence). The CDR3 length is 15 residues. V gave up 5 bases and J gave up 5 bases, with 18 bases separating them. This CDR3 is CASSPKLRVGTEAFF. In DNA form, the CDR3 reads TGTGCCAGCAGCCCGAAACTCAGGGTGGGAACTGAAGCTTTCTTT.

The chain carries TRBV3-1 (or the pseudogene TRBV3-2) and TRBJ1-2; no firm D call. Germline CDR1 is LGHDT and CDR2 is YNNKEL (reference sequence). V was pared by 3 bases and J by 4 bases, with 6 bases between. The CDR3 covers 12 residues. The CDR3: CASSHNPYGYTF. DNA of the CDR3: TGTGCCAGCAGCCACAATCCCTATGGCTACACCTTC.

The CDR3 nucleotides are TGTGCCAGCAGCTCCAGGCCTTTGGGACAGACCACCGGGGAGCTGTTTTTT. Translation: CASSSRPLGQTTGELFF. The V and J genes are TRBV11-2 and TRBJ2-2; 7 bases agree with TRBD1. Per the germline V gene, CDR1 is SGHAT and CDR2 is FQNNGV. With 4 bases clipped from V and 4 bases from J, the junction kept 12 bases outside the gene matches. The CDR3 spans 17 residues. Full variable domain (rest looked up from reference TRBV11-2 and TRBJ2-2): EAGVAQSPRYKIIEKRQSVAFWCNPISGHATLYWYQQILGQGPKLLIQFQNNGVVDDSQLPKDRFSAERLKGVDSTLKIQPAKLEDSAVYLCASSSRPLGQTTGELFFGEGSRLTVL.

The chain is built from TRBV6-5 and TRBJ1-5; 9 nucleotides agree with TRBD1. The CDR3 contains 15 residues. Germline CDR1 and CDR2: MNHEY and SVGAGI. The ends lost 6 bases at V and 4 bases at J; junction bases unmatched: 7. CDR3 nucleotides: TGTGCCAGCAGGGGACAGGGACGGTGGAATCAGCCCCAGCATTTT. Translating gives CASRGQGRWNQPQHF.

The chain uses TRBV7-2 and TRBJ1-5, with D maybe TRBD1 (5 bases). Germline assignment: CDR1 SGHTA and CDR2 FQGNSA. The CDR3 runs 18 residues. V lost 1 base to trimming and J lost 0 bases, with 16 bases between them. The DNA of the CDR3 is TGTGCCAGCAGCTTAGGCCAGGGAGGACTCGTTAGCAATCAGCCCCAGCATTTT. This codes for CASSLGQGGLVSNQPQHF.

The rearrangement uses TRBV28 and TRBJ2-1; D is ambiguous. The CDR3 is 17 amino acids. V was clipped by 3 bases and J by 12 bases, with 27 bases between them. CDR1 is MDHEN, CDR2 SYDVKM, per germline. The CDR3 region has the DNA TGTGCCAGCAGTTTTCACCTACGGCGGAACGCCAATGAAGGGCAGTTCTTC. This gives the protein CASSFHLRRNANEGQFF.

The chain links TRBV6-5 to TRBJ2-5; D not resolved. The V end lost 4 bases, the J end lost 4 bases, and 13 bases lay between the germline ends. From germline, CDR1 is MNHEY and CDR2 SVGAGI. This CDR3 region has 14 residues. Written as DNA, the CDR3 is TGTGCCAGCAGTTTCCCTAGTCGGTCAGAGACCCAGTACTTC. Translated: CASSFPSRSETQYF.

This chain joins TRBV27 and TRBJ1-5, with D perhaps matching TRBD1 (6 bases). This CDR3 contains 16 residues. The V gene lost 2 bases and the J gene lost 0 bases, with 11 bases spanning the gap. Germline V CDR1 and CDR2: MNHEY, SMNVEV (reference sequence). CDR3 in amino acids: CASSLTGFPSNQPQHF. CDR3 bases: TGTGCCAGCAGTTTAACAGGGTTCCCTAGCAATCAGCCCCAGCATTTT.

In DNA form, the CDR3 reads TGTGCCAGCAGCCAACAAAGCGGGAGGAGGGCCAATGAGCAGTTCTTC. The encoded protein is CASSQQSGRRANEQFF. V gene TRBV3-1 (or the pseudogene TRBV3-2) combines with J gene TRBJ2-1, with 9 bases matching TRBD2. Germline CDR1 and CDR2: LGHDT and YNNKEL (reference sequence). Trimming cost V 2 bases and J 6 bases; bases outside gene matches: 8. This CDR3 spans 16 amino acids.

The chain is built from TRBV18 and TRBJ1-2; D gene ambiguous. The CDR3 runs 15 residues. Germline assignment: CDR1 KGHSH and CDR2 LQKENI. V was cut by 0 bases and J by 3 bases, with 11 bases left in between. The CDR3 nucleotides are TGTGCCAGCTCACCACCGAATCCGGGATACTATGGCTACACCTTC. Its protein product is CASSPPNPGYYGYTF.

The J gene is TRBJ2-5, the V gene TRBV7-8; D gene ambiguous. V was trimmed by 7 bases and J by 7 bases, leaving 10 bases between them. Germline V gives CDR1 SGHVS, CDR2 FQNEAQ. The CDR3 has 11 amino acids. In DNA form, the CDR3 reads TGTGCCAGCACCCGCGGTGGGACCCAGTACTTC. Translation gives CASTRGGTQYF.

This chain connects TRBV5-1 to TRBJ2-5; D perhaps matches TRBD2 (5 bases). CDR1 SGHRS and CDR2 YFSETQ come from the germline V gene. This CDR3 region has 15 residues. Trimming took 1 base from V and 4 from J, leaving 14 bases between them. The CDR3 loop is CASSLWQEAPETQYF. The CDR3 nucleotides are TGCGCCAGCAGCTTGTGGCAGGAGGCGCCAGAGACCCAGTACTTC.

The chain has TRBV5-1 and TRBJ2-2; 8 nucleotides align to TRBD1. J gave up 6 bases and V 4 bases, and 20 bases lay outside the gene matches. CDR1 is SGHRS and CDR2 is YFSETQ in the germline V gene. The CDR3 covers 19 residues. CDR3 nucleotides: TGCGCCAGCAGCGCTGGGGCCCGGACAGGGTTATCTCTTCCCGGGGAGCTGTTTTTT. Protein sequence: CASSAGARTGLSLPGELFF.

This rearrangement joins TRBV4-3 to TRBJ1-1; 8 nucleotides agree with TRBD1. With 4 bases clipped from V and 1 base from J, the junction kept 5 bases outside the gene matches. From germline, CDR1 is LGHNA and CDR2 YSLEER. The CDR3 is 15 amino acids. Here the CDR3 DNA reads TGCGCCAGCAGCCGGGGGGGACAGGCGAACACTGAAGCTTTCTTT. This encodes CASSRGGQANTEAFF.

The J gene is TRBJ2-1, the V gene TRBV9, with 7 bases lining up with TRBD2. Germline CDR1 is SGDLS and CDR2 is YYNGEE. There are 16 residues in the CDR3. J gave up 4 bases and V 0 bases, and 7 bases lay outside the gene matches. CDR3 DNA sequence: TGTGCCAGCAGCGTAGTGGTGGGGGGGATGTACAATGAGCAGTTCTTC. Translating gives CASSVVVGGMYNEQFF.

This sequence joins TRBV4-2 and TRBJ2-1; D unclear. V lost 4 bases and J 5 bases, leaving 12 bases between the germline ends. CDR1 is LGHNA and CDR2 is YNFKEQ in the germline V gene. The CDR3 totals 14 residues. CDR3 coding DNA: TGTGCCAGCAGCCCGACTGATTGGGACAATGAGCAGTTCTTC. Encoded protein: CASSPTDWDNEQFF.

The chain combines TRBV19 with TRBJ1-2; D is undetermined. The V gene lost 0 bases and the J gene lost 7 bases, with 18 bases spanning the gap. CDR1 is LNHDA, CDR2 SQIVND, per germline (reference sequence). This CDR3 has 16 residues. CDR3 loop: CASSIDRTLRGSGYTF. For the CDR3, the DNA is TGTGCCAGTAGTATAGATCGTACCCTACGAGGGAGTGGCTACACCTTC. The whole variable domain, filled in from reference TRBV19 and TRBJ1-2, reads DGGITQSPKYLFRKEGQNVTLSCEQNLNHDAMYWYRQDPGQGLRLIYYSQIVNDFQKGDIAEGYSVSREKKESFPLTVTSAQKNPTAFYLCASSIDRTLRGSGYTFGSGTRLTVV.

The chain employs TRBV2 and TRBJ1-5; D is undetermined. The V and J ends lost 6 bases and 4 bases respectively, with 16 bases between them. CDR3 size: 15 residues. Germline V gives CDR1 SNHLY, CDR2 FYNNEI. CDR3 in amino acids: CASRAEAGANQPQHF. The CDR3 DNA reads TGTGCCAGCAGGGCGGAGGCAGGCGCTAATCAGCCCCAGCATTTT. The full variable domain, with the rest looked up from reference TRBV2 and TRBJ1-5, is EPEVTQTPSHQVTQMGQEVILRCVPISNHLYFYWYRQILGQKVEFLVSFYNNEISEKSEIFDDQFSVERPDGSNFTLKIRSTKLEDSAMYFCASRAEAGANQPQHFGDGTRLSIL.